The 29 T cell receptor beta chains below come from one sample, sequenced in a study of early T cells in non-severe SARS-CoV-2 infection. MiXCR, run by TCRdb on the 5' RACE reads, gives a single entry per CDR3 protein. This table holds some 56,000 distinct CDR3 sequences, over 13% found once. Sequences were derived from whole blood, sampled at baseline. The receptors were gathered from an adult who was a healthcare worker with PCR-confirmed SARS-CoV-2 infection or an uninfected control (not recorded which).

Concerning this clonotype itself: At one boundary the junction diverges from the germline segment, which might be a read error. The genes are TRBV5-5 and TRBJ2-7; D may match TRBD1 or TRBD2 (5 bases each). The CDR3 spans 14 residues. Looked up from germline, CDR1 is SGHKS and CDR2 is YYEKEE (reference sequence). For the CDR3, the DNA is TGTGTCAGCCTAAAGGGGACGGACGCCTACGAGCAGTACTTC. Amino acids: CVSLKGTDAYEQYF. Based on the CDR3 plus reference TRBV5-5 and TRBJ2-7, the full variable domain is DAGVTQSPTHLIKTRGQQVTLRCSPISGHKSVSWYQQVLGQGPQFIFQYYEKEERGRGNFPDRFSARQFPNYSSELNVNALLLGDSALYLCVSLKGTDAYEQYFGPGTRLTVT.

The chain links TRBV14 to TRBJ2-3; TRBD2 matches 7 bases. The germline V gene encodes CDR1 SGHDN and CDR2 FVKESK. V shed 0 bases, J shed 0 bases, and the junction held 6 bases outside the gene matches. This CDR3 has 17 residues. The CDR3 here is CASSQDMWRGSTDTQYF. The CDR3 DNA reads as TGTGCCAGCAGCCAAGATATGTGGCGGGGGAGCACAGATACGCAGTATTTT.

This clonotype was counted many times. The chain carries TRBV7-6 and TRBJ1-6, with D tentatively TRBD1 (6 bases). This CDR3 is built from 15 residues. The V gene lost 1 base and the J gene lost 8 bases, with 12 bases spanning the gap. Germline CDR1 and CDR2: SGHVS and FNYEAQ. The CDR3 DNA is TGTGCCAGCAGCTTAGAGGGCAGGGGCGATTCACCCCTCCACTTT. Amino acids: CASSLEGRGDSPLHF. The full variable domain, its missing parts supplied by reference TRBV7-6 and TRBJ1-6, is GAGVSQSPRYKVTKRGQDVALRCDPISGHVSLYWYRQALGQGPEFLTYFNYEAQQDKSGLPNDRFSAERPEGSISTLTIQRTEQRDSAMYRCASSLEGRGDSPLHFGNGTRLTVT.

This clonotype was seen ten or more times. This sequence joins TRBV7-3 and TRBJ2-3, with 9 positions matching TRBD2. Germline assignment: CDR1 SGHTA and CDR2 FQGTGA. With 5 bases clipped from V and 2 bases from J, the junction kept 8 bases outside the gene matches. CDR3 length equals 16 residues. The CDR3 loop reads CASSAGTSPLTDTQYF. As DNA, the CDR3 is TGTGCCAGCAGCGCAGGGACTAGCCCCCTCACAGATACGCAGTATTTT.

The V gene is TRBV12-3 or TRBV12-4, the J gene TRBJ2-1, with D hard to call. Trimming removed 6 bases from V and 6 bases from J, with 18 bases in between. The CDR3 is made up of 15 amino acids. CDR3 DNA: TGTGCCAGCAGCCAACCCAAACGCGCACTCAATGAGCAGTTCTTC. Protein: CASSQPKRALNEQFF.

The chain recombines TRBV11-2 with TRBJ1-2; D may be TRBD1 (6 bases). Trimming removed 8 bases at V and 8 bases at J, with 27 bases between. The CDR3 contains 16 residues. From germline, CDR1 is SGHAT and CDR2 FQNNGV. CDR3: CASVKIRGGRAQGYTF. Here the CDR3 DNA reads TGTGCCAGCGTGAAAATCCGGGGGGGCAGGGCACAAGGCTACACCTTC.

This clonotype has only a few counts. The chain recombines TRBV6-2 or TRBV6-3 with TRBJ2-7; weak D call: TRBD1 (6 bases). The germline V gene encodes CDR1 MNHEY and CDR2 SVGEGT. The CDR3 runs 14 residues. Trimming stripped 6 bases from V and 1 base from J, with 13 bases between. The CDR3 region is CASSHRTDSYEQYF. The DNA of the CDR3 is TGTGCCAGCAGCCATCGGACAGATTCCTACGAGCAGTACTTC.

V and J are TRBV28 and TRBJ2-7; 11 bases match TRBD2. With V trimmed by 6 bases and J by 5 bases, 18 bases remained unmatched. This CDR3 has 18 residues. Germline V gives CDR1 MDHEN, CDR2 SYDVKM. This chain's CDR3 is CASSSGTSGRLAGHEQYF. CDR3 in DNA: TGTGCCAGCAGCTCAGGGACTAGCGGCCGCCTGGCCGGCCACGAGCAGTACTTC. The full variable domain, completed using reference TRBV28 and TRBJ2-7, is DVKVTQSSRYLVKRTGEKVFLECVQDMDHENMFWYRQDPGLGLRLIYFSYDVKMKEKGDIPEGYSVSREKKERFSLILESASTNQTSMYLCASSSGTSGRLAGHEQYFGPGTRLTVT.

In this sample, this clonotype turned up a few times. The rearrangement joins TRBV7-2 to TRBJ2-7, with unresolved D. Trimming took off 1 base at V and 7 bases at J, with 8 bases between the two ends. The CDR3 length is 12 residues. The germline CDR1 and CDR2 sequences are SGHTA and FQGNSA. Here the CDR3 DNA reads TGTGCCAGCAGCTTAGATTCGCGTGAGCAGTACTTC. This encodes CASSLDSREQYF. The full variable domain, completed using reference TRBV7-2 and TRBJ2-7, is GAGVSQSPSNKVTEKGKDVELRCDPISGHTALYWYRQSLGQGLEFLIYFQGNSAPDKSGLPSDRFSAERTGGSVSTLTIQRTQQEDSAVYLCASSLDSREQYFGPGTRLTVT.

This clonotype was seen at least ten times. The chain employs TRBV13 and TRBJ2-1; no clear D. The CDR3 is 12 amino acids. Between the trimmed V and J ends, which lost 3 bases and 9 bases, there was a span of 9 bases. The germline V gene encodes CDR1 PRHDT and CDR2 FYEKMQ (reference sequence). The DNA of the CDR3 is TGTGCCAGCAGCTTCAGTCCTCGTGAGCAGTTCTTC. Protein sequence: CASSFSPREQFF.

In this sample, this clonotype turned up a few times. The chain has TRBV5-1 and TRBJ2-1; 9 nucleotides align to TRBD2. The V gene end was trimmed by 4 bases and the J gene end by 5 bases; junction bases not matched to a gene: 4. The CDR3 spans 14 residues. CDR1 is SGHRS and CDR2 is YFSETQ in the germline V gene. In nucleotides, the CDR3 is TGCGCCAGCAGCGTGACTAGCGGAGACAATGAGCAGTTCTTC. This codes for CASSVTSGDNEQFF.

The rearrangement uses TRBV28 and TRBJ2-3; 7 bases match TRBD1. The CDR3 has 14 amino acids. Germline lookup yields CDR1 MDHEN and CDR2 SYDVKM. V lost 5 bases and J lost 1; bases outside the gene matches: 3. CDR3 nucleotides: TGTGCCAGCAGTCGACAGGGTGGCACAGATACGCAGTATTTT. Residues: CASSRQGGTDTQYF.

Ten or more counts support this clonotype. The chain has TRBV20-1 and TRBJ2-3; no firm D call. The CDR3 covers 15 residues. V lost 0 bases and J 4 bases, leaving 14 bases between the germline ends. Germline CDR1 reads DFQATT; CDR2 reads SNEGSKA (reference sequence). CDR3 in DNA: TGCAGTGCTAGAGAAATACCGGGTGGGGCAGATACGCAGTATTTT. Protein product: CSAREIPGGADTQYF.

This clonotype turned up a few times. The V call is TRBV4-1, the J call TRBJ2-7, with D uncertain. Germline V gene sequence: CDR1 MGHRA, CDR2 YSYEKL. This CDR3 is built from 15 residues. Trimming cost V 1 base and J 2 bases, with 12 bases left between them. The chain's CDR3 is CASSQVLSSTYEQYF. CDR3 in DNA: TGCGCCAGCAGCCAAGTTCTCAGTTCAACCTACGAGCAGTACTTC.

This clonotype showed up many times. V usage is TRBV2 and J usage is TRBJ1-1; a weak D match, TRBD1 (5 bases). The CDR3 is 15 residues long. From germline, CDR1 is SNHLY and CDR2 FYNNEI. V was clipped by 5 bases and J by 6 bases, with 19 bases between them. The CDR3 loop reads CASSLTDSHGSEAFF. As DNA, the CDR3 is TGTGCCAGCAGTCTGACAGACAGTCATGGGTCTGAAGCTTTCTTT. Drawing the rest from reference TRBV2 and TRBJ1-1, the complete variable domain is EPEVTQTPSHQVTQMGQEVILRCVPISNHLYFYWYRQILGQKVEFLVSFYNNEISEKSEIFDDQFSVERPDGSNFTLKIRSTKLEDSAMYFCASSLTDSHGSEAFFGQGTRLTVV.

The chain has TRBV6-1 and TRBJ2-6; D ambiguous. Trimming took off 2 bases at V and 0 bases at J, with 5 bases between the two ends. Looked up from germline, CDR1 is MNHNS and CDR2 is SASEGT. The CDR3 has 15 amino acids. CDR3: CASSEISSGANVLTF. CDR3 nucleotides: TGTGCCAGCAGTGAAATCAGCTCTGGGGCCAACGTCCTGACTTTC.

The V and J genes are TRBV5-1 and TRBJ2-2, with D possibly matching TRBD2 (5 bases). Trimming pared 0 bases from V and 1 base from J, leaving 10 bases between. CDR3 size: 16 residues. From germline, CDR1 is SGHRS and CDR2 YFSETQ. The CDR3 coding sequence is TGCGCCAGCAGCTTGGGGCTAGCCCTGAACACCGGGGAGCTGTTTTTT. This codes for CASSLGLALNTGELFF.

This clonotype was detected only a few times. The chain employs TRBV11-2 and TRBJ2-1; D is unresolved. Germline V lookup: CDR1 SGHAT, CDR2 FQNNGV. CDR3 length: 11 residues. V lost 2 bases, J lost 7 bases, and 3 bases lay in between. The CDR3 region has the DNA TGTGCCAGCAGCTTAAAGAATGAGCAGTTCTTC. Translated, it gives CASSLKNEQFF.

In this sample, this clonotype turned up a few times. CDR3 DNA sequence: TGTGCCAGCCAGATACAGGGTGGGGCGCAGCCCCAGCATTTT. It encodes CASQIQGGAQPQHF. The chain joins TRBV2 to TRBJ1-5, with D possibly TRBD1 on 6 matching bases. CDR1 is SNHLY, CDR2 FYNNEI, per germline. The CDR3 extends over 14 amino acids. The V end was cut by 8 bases, the J end by 7 bases, with 18 bases between.

This sequence joins TRBV5-6 and TRBJ2-1; 9 bases fit TRBD1. The J segment lost 2 bases and the V segment lost 3 bases, leaving 3 bases of the junction unmatched. The germline gives CDR1 SGHDT, CDR2 YYEEEE. CDR3 length: 15 residues. CDR3 in DNA: TGTGCCAGCAGCTGGGGGACAGGGACCTACAATGAGCAGTTCTTC. Amino acid sequence: CASSWGTGTYNEQFF.

The sample holds one count of this clonotype. This chain joins TRBV6-5 and TRBJ2-3, with D perhaps matching TRBD1 or TRBD2 (5 bases each). CDR1 and CDR2 (germline): MNHEY, SVGAGI. The length of the CDR3 is 14 residues. The V end was cut by 5 bases, the J end by 4 bases, with 13 bases between. The CDR3, as DNA: TGTGCCAGCAGTCGGGACCATCAAGCAGATACGCAGTATTTT. This sequence encodes CASSRDHQADTQYF.

This clonotype came up many times. The genes are TRBV9 and TRBJ2-7, with D maybe TRBD2 (6 bases). The CDR3 has 13 amino acids. V lost 4 bases, J lost 6 bases, and 14 bases lay in between. From germline, CDR1 is SGDLS and CDR2 YYNGEE. The CDR3, as DNA: TGTGCCAGCAGCCCCGGTGCGGAGGGCGAGCAGTACTTC. It is translated as CASSPGAEGEQYF.

The chain joins TRBV3-1 to TRBJ2-5; D possibly corresponds to TRBD2 (6 bases). Germline CDR1 LGHDT, CDR2 YNNKEL (reference sequence). The CDR3 extends over 15 amino acids. Trimming took off 4 bases at V and 1 base at J, with 13 bases between the two ends. CDR3 region: CASSPLTGVQETQYF. The CDR3 nucleotides are TGTGCCAGCAGCCCCCTGACGGGGGTCCAAGAGACCCAGTACTTC.

The chain joins TRBV6-5 to TRBJ1-1; D is ambiguous. Per germline, CDR1 MNHEY and CDR2 SVGAGI. This CDR3 has 13 residues. Trimming took 0 bases from V and 3 from J, leaving 5 bases between them. The CDR3 region is CASSYSKHTEAFF. The CDR3 DNA follows: TGTGCCAGCAGTTACTCCAAGCACACTGAAGCTTTCTTT.

V gene TRBV7-2 combines with J gene TRBJ2-1, with D possibly TRBD2 on 6 matching bases. Germline values: CDR1 SGHTA, CDR2 FQGNSA. The CDR3 consists of 12 residues. V was clipped by 5 bases and J by 12 bases, with 14 bases between them. The chain's CDR3 is CASSPDYKWQFF. In DNA, the CDR3 is TGTGCCAGCAGCCCGGACTACAAGTGGCAGTTCTTC.

The chain links TRBV29-1 to TRBJ2-1; TRBD2 matches 10 bases. With V trimmed by 5 bases and J by 0 bases, 7 bases remained unmatched. CDR1 is SQVTM and CDR2 is ANQGSEA in the germline V gene. CDR3 length: 16 amino acids. CDR3 in amino acids: CSVRSSGRPSYNEQFF. Written as DNA, the CDR3 is TGCAGCGTTCGTAGTAGCGGGAGGCCCTCCTACAATGAGCAGTTCTTC.

This clonotype was detected a few times. This rearrangement joins TRBV20-1 to TRBJ2-3; D gene uncertain. The ends were cut back, 6 bases at V and 1 base at J, with 5 bases in the middle. Germline CDR1 DFQATT, CDR2 SNEGSKA (reference sequence). There are 11 residues in the CDR3. The CDR3, as DNA: TGCAGTGCGGTGGGCACAGATACGCAGTATTTT. It is translated as CSAVGTDTQYF.

This clonotype turned up a few times. J is TRBJ2-1 and V is TRBV20-1; D remains ambiguous. The germline V and J ends were trimmed by 7 bases and 5 bases, with 9 bases remaining between them. The CDR3 has 11 amino acids. Germline-derived CDR1 and CDR2 are DFQATT and SNEGSKA (reference sequence). Written as DNA, the CDR3 is TGCAGTGTCGACGGAAACAATGAGCAGTTCTTC. Its protein product is CSVDGNNEQFF.

The rearrangement links TRBV28 to TRBJ2-1; 8 bases match TRBD1. V shed 5 bases and J 6 bases; nucleotides not matched to a gene: 9. Germline V gene sequence: CDR1 MDHEN, CDR2 SYDVKM. The length of the CDR3 is 15 residues. CDR3 sequence (DNA): TGTGCCAGCAGTACAGGGGGTGGGGAAGCCAATGAGCAGTTCTTC. Amino acid sequence: CASSTGGGEANEQFF.